Listed below are T cell receptor beta chains from one sample, sequenced in a study of blood T cell repertoires in COVID-19. Repertoires were generated with immunoSEQ multiplex PCR, while TCRdb's copy carries only in-frame clones and drops some. Seen here are about 300,000 clones, 89% observed once, and the top ten hold 5% to 7%. Sample: peripheral blood. These TCRs come from a man aged 18 to 29 who had recovered from COVID-19. Both conserved end residues are part of each CDR3. D genes are given only for firm matches. The listing skips clone size in some rows; elsewhere it reads once, few, many or a size class.

clone size,J gene,D gene,V gene,CDR3 protein,CDR3 DNA
once,TRBJ1-4,TRBD1,TRBV25-1,CASSPRTGGDEKLFF,TGTGCCAGCAGTCCCCGGACAGGGGGGGATGAAAAACTGTTTTTT
.,TRBJ1-1,TRBD1,TRBV7-2,CASSQGGGYTEAFF,TGTGCCAGTAGTCAAGGAGGGGGCTACACTGAAGCTTTCTTT
.,TRBJ1-2,TRBD1,TRBV7-6,CASSSPSTGELGYTF,TGTGCCAGCAGCTCGCCGTCGACAGGGGAATTGGGCTACACCTTC
.,TRBJ1-1,.,TRBV20-1,CSANGDTEAFF,TGCAGTGCGAACGGGGACACTGAAGCTTTCTTT
.,TRBJ1-3,.,TRBV12-3/TRBV12-4,CASSLLRGNTIYF,TGTGCCAGCAGTTTGCTCAGGGGAAACACCATATATTTT
.,TRBJ1-5,.,TRBV28,CASSSRQPQHF,TGTGCCAGCAGCTCTCGGCAGCCCCAGCATTTT
few,TRBJ1-1,.,TRBV19,CASSVQTGNTEAFF,TGTGCCAGTAGTGTTCAGACAGGGAACACTGAAGCTTTCTTT
.,TRBJ2-7,.,TRBV4-2,CASSQEGAGPPYEQYF,TGTGCCAGCAGCCAAGAAGGAGCGGGCCCCCCCTACGAGCAGTACTTC
.,TRBJ2-1,.,TRBV4-2,CASSQHDRSSYNEQFF,TGTGCCAGCAGCCAACACGACCGGAGCTCCTACAATGAGCAGTTCTTC
once,TRBJ2-2,TRBD2,TRBV7-2,CASSLVAGVPGELFF,TGTGCCAGCAGCTTAGTTGCGGGAGTCCCCGGGGAGCTGTTTTTT
.,TRBJ1-1,.,TRBV7-2,CASSPVLVNTEAFF,TGTGCCAGCAGCCCGGTACTAGTGAACACTGAAGCTTTCTTT
.,TRBJ1-4,.,TRBV7-8,CASSLSQRNEKLFF,TGTGCCAGCAGCTTATCGCAGCGGAATGAAAAACTGTTTTTT
few,TRBJ2-7,TRBD2,TRBV4-1,CASSQERASGSYEQYF,TGCGCCAGCAGCCAAGAGAGGGCTAGCGGATCCTACGAGCAGTACTTC
.,TRBJ1-1,.,TRBV4-3,CASSPPGIGSEAFF,TGCGCCAGCAGCCCCCCGGGGATTGGGTCTGAAGCTTTCTTT